The clone carrying this TCR beta chain was seen a few times. Its specificity is not known. This sample was taken from a study of response to subunit inactivated influenza vaccine. Findings and limits, study-wide: Few additional T cells are recruited per seasonal influenza vaccination, authors suggested.

V lost 6 bases, J lost 10 bases, and 13 bases lay in between. Germline CDR1 reads MNHEY; CDR2 reads SVGAGI. The CDR3 consists of 12 residues. TCRdb reanalysed the RT-PCR reads using MiXCR and keeps one entry per CDR3 protein. Of roughly 790,000 distinct CDR3 sequences in the sample, approximately 21% were seen once. The input for sequencing was PBMCs from blood, taken roughly 5 days after vaccination. This chain links TRBV6-5 with TRBJ2-1; a weak D match, TRBD2 (6 bases). The sequence derives from a man aged 50 to 60 who received an inactivated influenza vaccine. The CDR3 nucleotides are TGTGCCAGCAGGGCCCCCGGGGGAGAGCAGTTCTTC. Translation: CASRAPGGEQFF.